Sequencing of this T cell receptor delta chain was carried out in a study of Vδ1+ human thymocytes. Study-wide points: Bulk data may be misread because of unexpected Vdelta2 sequences. Despite high sort purity, roughly 21% of thymic T cell receptor delta sequences were Vdelta2. In the thymus, TRG and TRD repertoires looked highly polyclonal with Gaussian CDR3 lengths.

Germline V CDR1 and CDR2: TSWWSYY, QGS. V lost 2 bases to trimming and J lost 4 bases, with 11 bases between them. The CDR3 is made up of 14 amino acids. Alphabeta T cells were depleted, then CD3+ Vdelta1+ Vdelta2- thymocytes were FACS-sorted. Purity of the sorted Vdelta1+ thymocytes ranged from 98% to 99.6%. The template was reverse-transcribed extracted RNA. Pooled V-gene forward primers with one constant-region reverse primer generated the CDR3 amplicons by multiplex PCR. With CATT, TCRdb re-called clones from the multiplex PCR reads. This table has about 53,000 delta-chain clones, over 12% appearing once. Worth noting for this clone: No antigen is known for it.

Sequencing was done on a sample of Vdelta1+ gamma-delta thymocytes from the thymus. As for subset: FACS-sorted CD3+ TCRalphabeta- TCRVdelta1+ TCRVdelta2- thymocytes. This chain links TRDV1 with TRDJ1; D is unresolved. The TCR sequence derives from a girl under three years old who had congenital heart surgery. The CDR3 coding sequence is TGTGCTCTTGGGGAAGTAGAGCGGAACGATAAACTCATCTTT. It encodes CALGEVERNDKLIF.